These T cell receptor beta chains were read from a single sample in a study of T cells in localized non-small cell lung cancer. Data came from immunoSEQ multiplex PCR; TCRdb stores just in-frame clones and leaves some out. The sample consists of roughly 26,000 clones, over 70% of them appearing once. Source: peripheral blood, taken before any cancer treatment. These receptors were taken from a man aged 35-75 years with stage III squamous cell lung carcinoma. CDR3s include the opening cysteine and the closing phenylalanine or tryptophan. The D gene is left open where the match is weak. A clone size is listed for some rows: how often the clone was seen (once, few, many), or a class if it is expanded.

D	size	V	J	DNA	CDR3
-	-	TRBV5-1	TRBJ1-1	TGCGCCAGCAGGGTGGGGGAGGATAACACTGAAGCTTTCTTT	CASRVGEDNTEAFF
-	-	TRBV4-2	TRBJ1-5	TGTGCCAGCAGCCAAGAGGGCAGGGCTGATCAGCCCCAGCATTTT	CASSQEGRADQPQHF
TRBD1	-	TRBV27	TRBJ1-4	TGTGCCAGCAGTCCGGGACAGGGAGTTGAAAAACTGTTTTTT	CASSPGQGVEKLFF
-	-	TRBV2	TRBJ2-2	TGTGCCAGCAGTGTAGCGTGGAACACCGGGGAGCTGTTTTTT	CASSVAWNTGELFF
TRBD1	-	TRBV27	TRBJ2-5	TGTGCCAGCAGTGCCCCCGGGACAGGGAGGATAGGAGAGACCCAGTACTTC	CASSAPGTGRIGETQYF
TRBD2	-	TRBV5-1	TRBJ2-1	TGCGCCAGCAGCCCCACTAGCGGGAGTGATGAGCAGTTCTTC	CASSPTSGSDEQFF
-	-	TRBV28	TRBJ1-5	TGTGCCAGCAGCCCTTCGAAAAGGGGTAGCAATCAGCCCCAGCATTTT	CASSPSKRGSNQPQHF
TRBD2	once	TRBV18	TRBJ2-5	TGTGCCGCTAGCGGGCAGGACCAAGAGACCCAGTACTTC	CAASGQDQETQYF
-	-	TRBV5-1	TRBJ1-3	TGCGCCAGCAGCTTGCCACAGGGCAACTCTGGAAACACCATATATTTT	CASSLPQGNSGNTIYF
-	-	TRBV7-8	TRBJ2-3	TGTGCCAGCAGCCTATCCGAGTCCGGCGGTACGCAGTATTTT	CASSLSESGGTQYF
TRBD1	-	TRBV14	TRBJ1-4	TGTGCCAGCAGCCAACCCGGTTGGACAGGTGAAAAACTGTTTTTT	CASSQPGWTGEKLFF
TRBD1	-	TRBV2	TRBJ2-4	TGTGCCAGCCAGGGACAGGGTGGCGCCAAAAACATTCAGTACTTC	CASQGQGGAKNIQYF
-	-	TRBV2	TRBJ2-1	TGTGCCAGCAGGAACCAGGGAAAGGATGAGCAGTTCTTC	CASRNQGKDEQFF
-	-	TRBV7-9	TRBJ1-2	TGTGCCAGCAGCCGTCTACGAAGAGCCAGCTACAACGGTGGCTACACCTTC	CASSRLRRASYNGGYTF
-	once	TRBV30	TRBJ1-3	TGTGCCTGTCTCCGGGGCCGCTCTGGAAACACCATATATTTT	CACLRGRSGNTIYF
TRBD2	-	TRBV29-1	TRBJ2-1	TGCAGGGCCATGGGAGGGCATGAGCAGTTCTTC	CRAMGGHEQFF
TRBD2	-	TRBV7-2	TRBJ2-1	TGTGCCAGCAGCCCCCAGACTAGCGGGCAATACAATGAGCAGTTCTTC	CASSPQTSGQYNEQFF
TRBD2	-	TRBV19	TRBJ2-3	TGTGCCAGTAGTATTCCGGGGGGGCCCGCAGATACGCAGTATTTT	CASSIPGGPADTQYF
TRBD1	-	TRBV5-5	TRBJ1-5	TGTGCCAGCAGCGCGACAGGGGCCCAGCCCCAGCATTTT	CASSATGAQPQHF
-	-	TRBV6-1	TRBJ1-2	TGTGCCAGCACAGCGGAGTTCAGCCGAAACTATGGCTACACCTTC	CASTAEFSRNYGYTF
TRBD2	once	TRBV7-2	TRBJ2-1	TGTGCCAGCAGTTCAGCGGGGGGGCCGAACAATGAGCAGTTCTTC	CASSSAGGPNNEQFF
TRBD1	-	TRBV25-1	TRBJ1-5	TGTGCCAGTCCAGACAGGGAGTGCAATCAGCCCCAGCATTTT	CASPDRECNQPQHF
-	-	TRBV7-9	TRBJ1-2	TGTGCCAGCAGCCCACCGGATTCCTATGGCTACACCTTC	CASSPPDSYGYTF
-	-	TRBV30	TRBJ2-5	TGTGCCTGGAGCCCTCTCTGGGAGACCCAGTACTTC	CAWSPLWETQYF
-	-	TRBV7-9	TRBJ1-2	TGTGCCAGCAGCCGACAGACCTCCTATGGCTACACCTTC	CASSRQTSYGYTF
-	-	TRBV7-2	TRBJ2-5	TGTGCCAGCAGCTTTACGGGAGACGAAGAGACCCAGTACTTC	CASSFTGDEETQYF
-	-	TRBV29-1	TRBJ1-2	TGCAGCGTTGGGTCCCGAGGGGGGTATGGCTACACCTTC	CSVGSRGGYGYTF
-	-	TRBV7-3	TRBJ1-2	TGTGCCAGCAGCTCCGCCCGGGGAGAGGGCTACACCTTC	CASSSARGEGYTF
-	-	TRBV27	TRBJ1-2	TGTGCCAGCACTCCTGGGGGGGACATTCTAAACTATGGCTACACCTTC	CASTPGGDILNYGYTF
-	-	TRBV7-8	TRBJ1-5	TGTGCCAGCAGCTTAGTAAGGGGTCAGCCCCAGCATTTT	CASSLVRGQPQHF
-	-	TRBV18	TRBJ2-3	TGTGCCAGCTCCTCGGCAGATACGCAGTATTTT	CASSSADTQYF
TRBD1	-	TRBV11-2	TRBJ2-1	TGTGCCAGCAGCTTAGTGAGGGGGCGAGGCAATGAGCAGTTCTTC	CASSLVRGRGNEQFF
-	-	TRBV5-1	TRBJ2-1	TGCGCCAGCAGCCCGGTAGCCGTTAGGTCCTACAATGAGCAGTTCTTC	CASSPVAVRSYNEQFF
-	-	TRBV9	TRBJ1-5	TGTGCCAGCAGCAGAGGCGATGGAGGGGGTCAGCCCCAGCATTTT	CASSRGDGGGQPQHF
TRBD1	-	TRBV2	TRBJ1-1	TGTGCCAGCAGTTTTGAAGGGACAGCGAACACTGAAGCTTTCTTT	CASSFEGTANTEAFF
-	-	TRBV4-1	TRBJ1-6	TGCGCCAGCAGCCAAGATTTAAGGGACGGATACCACTTT	CASSQDLRDGYHF
-	few	TRBV5-6	TRBJ2-6	TGTGCCAGCAGCAGGGGAAGCTCTGGGGCCAACGTCCTGACTTTC	CASSRGSSGANVLTF
-	-	TRBV5-5	TRBJ1-2	TGTGCCAGCAGCACGGCAGGGTCTACTAACTATGGCTACACCTTC	CASSTAGSTNYGYTF
TRBD1	medium-sized	TRBV19	TRBJ1-2	TGTGCCAGTAGTAGGTGGGACAGTCTTAACTATGGCTACACCTTC	CASSRWDSLNYGYTF
TRBD1	-	TRBV6-1	TRBJ1-2	TGTGCCAGCAGTGAAACTGGGACAGGGAATTATGGCTACACCTTC	CASSETGTGNYGYTF
-	-	TRBV6-6	TRBJ2-5	TGTGCCAGCAGTTATAGGGGGGAGACCCAGTACTTC	CASSYRGETQYF
-	-	TRBV7-9	TRBJ1-1	TGTGCCAGCAGCCCCTCCGGCACTGAAGCTTTCTTT	CASSPSGTEAFF
-	-	TRBV28	TRBJ2-7	TGTGCCAGCAGCTTGCCCGGGTCATCCTACGAGCAGTACTTC	CASSLPGSSYEQYF
-	-	TRBV5-1	TRBJ1-5	TGCGCCAGCAGCCTAGGAGGGGAACGGTCTCAGCCCCAGCATTTT	CASSLGGERSQPQHF
-	-	TRBV5-5	TRBJ1-5	TGTGCCAGCAGCTTCACGGGAGGTGTTAGCAATCAGCCCCAGCATTTT	CASSFTGGVSNQPQHF
-	-	TRBV5-6	TRBJ2-7	TGTGCCAGCAGCTTGTTAAGCGAGCAGTACTTC	CASSLLSEQYF
-	-	TRBV25-1	TRBJ1-4	TGTGCCAGCAGTGAATGGCAGGGTGCAACTAATGAAAAACTGTTTTTT	CASSEWQGATNEKLFF
TRBD1	-	TRBV11-3	TRBJ2-7	TGTGCCAGCTCAAGGGGGCTGGGCGAGCAGTACTTC	CASSRGLGEQYF
TRBD1	-	TRBV9	TRBJ2-3	TGTGCCAGCAGCGCTGGACAGGGAGCAGATACGCAGTATTTT	CASSAGQGADTQYF
-	-	TRBV5-6	TRBJ2-6	TGTGCCAGCAGGCGACGCTCTGGGGCCAACGTCCTGACTTTC	CASRRRSGANVLTF
TRBD1	-	TRBV11-2	TRBJ2-1	TGTGCCAGCAGCCGACAGGGTGGCAATGAGCAGTTCTTC	CASSRQGGNEQFF
TRBD1	-	TRBV27	TRBJ1-1	TGTGCCAGCAGTTCCATCAAACAGGGGCTTTGGGTCATGAACACTGAAGCTTTCTTT	CASSSIKQGLWVMNTEAFF
TRBD1	-	TRBV14	TRBJ1-2	TGTGCCAGCAGCCCCCTTCCAGGGGGTGGCTACACCTTC	CASSPLPGGGYTF
-	-	TRBV13	TRBJ2-3	TGTGCCAGCAGCTTAGCCCGAGAGGAACTCACAGATACGCAGTATTTT	CASSLAREELTDTQYF